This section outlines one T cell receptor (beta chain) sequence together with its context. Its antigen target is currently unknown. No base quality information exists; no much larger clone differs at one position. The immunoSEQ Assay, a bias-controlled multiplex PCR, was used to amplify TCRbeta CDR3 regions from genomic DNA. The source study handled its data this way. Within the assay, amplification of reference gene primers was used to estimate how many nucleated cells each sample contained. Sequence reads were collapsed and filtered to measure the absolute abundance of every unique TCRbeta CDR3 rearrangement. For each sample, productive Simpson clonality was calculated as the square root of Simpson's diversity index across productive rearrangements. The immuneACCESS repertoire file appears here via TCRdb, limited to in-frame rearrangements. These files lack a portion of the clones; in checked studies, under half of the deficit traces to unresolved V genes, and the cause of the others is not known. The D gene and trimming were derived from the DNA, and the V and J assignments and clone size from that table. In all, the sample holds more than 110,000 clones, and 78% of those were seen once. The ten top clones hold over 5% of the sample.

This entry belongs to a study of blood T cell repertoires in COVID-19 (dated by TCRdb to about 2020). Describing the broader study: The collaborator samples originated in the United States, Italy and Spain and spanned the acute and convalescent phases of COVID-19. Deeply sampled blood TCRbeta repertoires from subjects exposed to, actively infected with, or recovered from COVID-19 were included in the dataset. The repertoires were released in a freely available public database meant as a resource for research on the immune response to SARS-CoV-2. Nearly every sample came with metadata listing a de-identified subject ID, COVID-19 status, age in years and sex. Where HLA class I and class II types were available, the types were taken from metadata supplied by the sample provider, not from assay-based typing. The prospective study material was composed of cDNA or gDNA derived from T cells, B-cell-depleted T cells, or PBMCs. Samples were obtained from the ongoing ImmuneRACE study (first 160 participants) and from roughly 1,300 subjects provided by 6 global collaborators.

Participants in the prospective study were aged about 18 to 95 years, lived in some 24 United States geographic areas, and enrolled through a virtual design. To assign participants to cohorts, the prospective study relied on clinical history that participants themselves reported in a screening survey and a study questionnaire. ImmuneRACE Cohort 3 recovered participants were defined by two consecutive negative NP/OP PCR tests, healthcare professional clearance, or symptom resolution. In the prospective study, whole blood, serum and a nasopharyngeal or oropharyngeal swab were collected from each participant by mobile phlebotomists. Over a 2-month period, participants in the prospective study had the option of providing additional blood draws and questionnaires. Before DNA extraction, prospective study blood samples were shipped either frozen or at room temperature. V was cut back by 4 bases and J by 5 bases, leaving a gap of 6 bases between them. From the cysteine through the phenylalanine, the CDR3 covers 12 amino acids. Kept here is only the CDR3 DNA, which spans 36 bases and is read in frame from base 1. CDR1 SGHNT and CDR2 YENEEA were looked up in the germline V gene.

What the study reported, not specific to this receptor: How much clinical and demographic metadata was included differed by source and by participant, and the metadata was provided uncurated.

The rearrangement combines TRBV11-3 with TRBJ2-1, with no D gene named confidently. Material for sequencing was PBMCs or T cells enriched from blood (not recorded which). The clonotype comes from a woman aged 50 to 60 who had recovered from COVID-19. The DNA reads TGTGCCAGCAGCTCACCTAACAATGAGCAGTTCTTC. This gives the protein CASSSPNNEQFF. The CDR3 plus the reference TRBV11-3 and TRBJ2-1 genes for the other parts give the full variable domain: EAGVVQSPRYKIIEKKQPVAFWCNPISGHNTLYWYLQNLGQGPELLIRYENEEAVDDSQLPKDRFSAERLKGVDSTLKIQPAELGDSAVYLCASSSPNNEQFFGPGTRLTVL.